This T cell receptor (beta chain) was found in a study of OX40 agonist ivuxolimab in advanced cancers. Looking at the study overall: Patients enrolled in dose escalation were diagnosed with hepatocellular carcinoma, melanoma, renal cell or head and neck cancer.

The assay was immunoSEQ multiplex PCR, and TCRdb's table has in-frame clones only and misses some. The data show 65,000 to 100,000 clones, 91% seen once. A remark on this clone: At the DNA level, this CDR3 is encoded by other sequences in the same sample as well.

Between the trimmed V and J ends, which lost 3 bases and 4 bases, there was a span of 4 bases. This CDR3 spans 12 amino acids. Germline V lookup: CDR1 MNHEY, CDR2 SMNVEV (reference sequence). The material was CD4+ or CD8+ T cells sorted from blood, obtained in a trial of the OX40 agonist ivuxolimab. The clonotype originates from an adult with an advanced solid tumor such as melanoma, head and neck, liver or kidney cancer. The chain links TRBV27 to TRBJ1-5, with D unresolved. This chain's CDR3 is CASSFKNQPQHF. The CDR3 DNA sequence: TGTGCCAGCAGTTTTAAGAATCAGCCCCAGCATTTT.